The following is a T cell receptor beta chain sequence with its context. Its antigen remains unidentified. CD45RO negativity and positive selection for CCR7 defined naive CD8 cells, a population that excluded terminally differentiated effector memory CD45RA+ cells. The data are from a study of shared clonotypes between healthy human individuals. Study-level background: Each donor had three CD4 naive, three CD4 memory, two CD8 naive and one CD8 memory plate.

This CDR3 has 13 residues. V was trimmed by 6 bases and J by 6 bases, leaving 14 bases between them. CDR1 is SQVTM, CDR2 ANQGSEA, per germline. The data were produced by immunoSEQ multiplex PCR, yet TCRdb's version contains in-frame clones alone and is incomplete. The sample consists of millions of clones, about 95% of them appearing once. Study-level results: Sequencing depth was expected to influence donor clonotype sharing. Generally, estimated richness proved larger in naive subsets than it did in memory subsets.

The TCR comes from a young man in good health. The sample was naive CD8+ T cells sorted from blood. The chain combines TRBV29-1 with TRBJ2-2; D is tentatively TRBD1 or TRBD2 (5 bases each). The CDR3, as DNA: TGCAGCGTGGGGGTCCTCGGCCCCGGGGAGCTGTTTTTT. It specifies CSVGVLGPGELFF.